The subject of this entry is one TCR beta chain. Its antigen is undetermined. Donors comprised only Caucasian adults living in Nashville, Tennessee. Subsets obtained from CD4+ cells comprised CD45RA+ naive and CD45RA-negative memory cells. Trimming shortened V by 3 bases and J by 5 bases, and 9 bases separated the two germline ends. CDR1 is LGHNA and CDR2 is YNFKEQ in the germline V gene. The CDR3 has 13 amino acids. The entry originates in a study of shared clonotypes between healthy human individuals. Notes on the study in general: Estimated clonotype richness was generally higher in naive than memory subsets.

Here immunoSEQ multiplex PCR was the method, and the copy in TCRdb shows in-frame clones only, minus some. The table shows about 710,000 clones, with 73% occurring only once. The clonotype was recovered from a woman in her 30s in good health. Source material: memory CD4+ T cells sorted from blood. This sample's subset: CD45RA-negative fraction. The chain links TRBV4-2 to TRBJ2-3; weak D call: TRBD1 (5 bases). Written as DNA, the CDR3 is TGTGCCAGCAGCCAGGGGCTTGGAGATACGCAGTATTTT. Encoded protein: CASSQGLGDTQYF.